In its sample, the clone carrying this TCR beta chain is medium-sized. TCRdb re-called the RACE reads with MiXCR, one entry per CDR3 protein. The sample carries over 45,000 distinct CDR3 sequences, approximately 9.3% recorded once. These data belong to a study of human T cells and chemical hapten exposure. The time point here: patch test 1, 2 weeks after DPC sensitization. Treatment meaning: therapeutic diphenylcyclopropenone sensitization with weekly scalp DPC. Germline CDR1 is SGHAT and CDR2 is FQDESV (reference sequence). The CDR3 covers 17 residues. The V gene end was trimmed by 7 bases and the J gene end by 7 bases; junction bases not matched to a gene: 10.

This sequence was found in a middle-aged woman with alopecia areata. Some clones in this sample may be carry-over from other donors' samples. The material was whole blood, obtained in connection with sensitization to the hapten diphenylcyclopropenone (DPC). The V gene is TRBV11-1, the J gene TRBJ2-1; 16 bases fit TRBD2. The CDR3 nucleotides are TGTGCCAGCATGACCGGGACTAGCGGGGGGGCCGTAAATGAGCAGTTCTTC. It codes for CASMTGTSGGAVNEQFF. Full variable domain (outside the CDR3, taken from reference TRBV11-1 and TRBJ2-1): EAEVAQSPRYKITEKSQAVAFWCDPISGHATLYWYRQILGQGPELLVQFQDESVVDDSQLPKDRFSAERLKGVDSTLKIQPAELGDSAMYLCASMTGTSGGAVNEQFFGPGTRLTVL.